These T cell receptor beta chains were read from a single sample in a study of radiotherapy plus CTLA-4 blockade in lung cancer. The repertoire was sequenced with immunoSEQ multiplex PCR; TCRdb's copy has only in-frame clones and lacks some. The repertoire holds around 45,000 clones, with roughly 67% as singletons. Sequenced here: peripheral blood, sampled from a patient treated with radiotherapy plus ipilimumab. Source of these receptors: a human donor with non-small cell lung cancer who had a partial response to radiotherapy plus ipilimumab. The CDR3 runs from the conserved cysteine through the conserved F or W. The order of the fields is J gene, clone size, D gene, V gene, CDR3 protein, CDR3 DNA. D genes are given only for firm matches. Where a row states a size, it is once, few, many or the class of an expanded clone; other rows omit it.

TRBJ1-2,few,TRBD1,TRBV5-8,CASSLGRGLSGYTF,TGTGCCAGCAGCTTGGGAAGGGGGCTGAGTGGCTACACCTTC
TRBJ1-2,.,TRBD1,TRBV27,CASSTTGGGYGYTF,TGTGCCAGCAGTACGACAGGGGGGGGGTATGGCTACACCTTC
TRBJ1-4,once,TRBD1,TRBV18,CASSRTGQERNEKLFF,TGTGCCAGCTCACGGACGGGACAGGAGAGAAATGAAAAACTGTTTTTT
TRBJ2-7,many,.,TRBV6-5,CASSYSRDISYEQYF,TGTGCCAGCAGTTACTCCCGGGACATCTCCTACGAGCAGTACTTC
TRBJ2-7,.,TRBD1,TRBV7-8,CASSSTPGQADYEQYF,TGTGCCAGCAGCTCAACACCGGGACAGGCTGACTACGAGCAGTACTTC
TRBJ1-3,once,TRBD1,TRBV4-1,CASSGGTGSGNTIYF,TGCGCCAGCAGCGGCGGGACAGGGTCTGGAAACACCATATATTTT
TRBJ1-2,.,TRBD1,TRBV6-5,CASTTGQGGYTF,TGTGCCAGCACAACGGGACAGGGCGGATACACCTTC
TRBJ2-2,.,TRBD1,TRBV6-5,CASSSGGSTGELFF,TGTGCCAGCAGTTCAGGGGGCAGCACCGGGGAGCTGTTTTTT
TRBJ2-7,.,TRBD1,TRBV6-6,CASSSRGTGSSEQYF,TGTGCCAGCAGCTCCCGAGGGACAGGGTCTTCCGAGCAGTACTTC
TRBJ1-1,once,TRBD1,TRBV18,CASSLSQGATEAFF,TGTGCCAGCTCACTCTCGCAGGGGGCTACTGAAGCTTTCTTT
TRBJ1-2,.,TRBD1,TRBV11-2,CASSNRTGSNGYTF,TGTGCCAGCAGCAACCGGACAGGGAGTAATGGCTACACCTTC
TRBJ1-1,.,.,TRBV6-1,CASSNGRRITEAFF,TGTGCCAGCAGCAACGGCCGGAGGATTACTGAAGCTTTCTTT
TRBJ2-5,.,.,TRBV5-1,CASSLSGETQYF,TGCGCCAGCAGCCTATCCGGGGAGACCCAGTACTTC
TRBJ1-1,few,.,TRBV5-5,CASSYLGGAGTEAFF,TGTGCCAGCAGCTATCTGGGGGGGGCTGGCACTGAAGCTTTCTTT
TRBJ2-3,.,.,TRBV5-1,CASSLASGTDTQYF,TGCGCCAGCAGCCTTGCCAGCGGCACAGATACGCAGTATTTT
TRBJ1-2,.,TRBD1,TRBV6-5,CASRRQGTSNYGYTF,TGTGCCAGCAGACGACAGGGCACTTCTAACTATGGCTACACCTTC
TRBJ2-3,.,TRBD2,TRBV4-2,CASSPRTSGPSTSDTQYF,TGTGCCAGCAGCCCGAGGACTAGCGGGCCGTCCACGTCAGATACGCAGTATTTT
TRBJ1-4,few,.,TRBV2,CATEALGGSRGKLFF,TGTGCCACAGAAGCCCTGGGAGGCAGCCGTGGAAAACTGTTTTTT
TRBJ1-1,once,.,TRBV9,CASSVFGGGEAFF,TGTGCCAGCAGCGTATTCGGAGGCGGGGAAGCTTTCTTT
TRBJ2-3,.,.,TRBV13,CASTSAGGGPTDTQYF,TGTGCCAGCACCAGCGCTGGGGGGGGCCCCACAGATACGCAGTATTTT
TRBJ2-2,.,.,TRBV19,CASQWRVAGELFF,TGTGCCAGCCAGTGGAGGGTAGCCGGGGAGCTGTTTTTT
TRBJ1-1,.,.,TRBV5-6,CASSHRRYISEAFF,TGTGCCAGCAGCCACCGTCGTTATATTAGTGAAGCTTTCTTT
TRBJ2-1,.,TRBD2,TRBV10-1,CASSESRGLAPNEQFF,TGCGCCAGCAGTGAGTCAAGAGGACTAGCGCCCAATGAGCAGTTCTTC
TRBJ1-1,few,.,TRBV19,CASRSRGARGGAGEAFF,TGTGCCAGTAGATCCCGGGGGGCGAGGGGGGGCGCTGGTGAAGCTTTCTTT
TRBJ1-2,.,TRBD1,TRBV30,CAFSRRTGRGYTF,TGTGCCTTTTCCCGCCGGACAGGACGGGGCTACACCTTC
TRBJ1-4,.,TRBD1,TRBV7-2,CASSLWGTGQAEKLFF,TGTGCCAGCAGCTTGTGGGGGACAGGGCAAGCCGAAAAACTGTTTTTT
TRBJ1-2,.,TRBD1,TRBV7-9,CASSAGQGVEDGYTF,TGTGCCAGCAGCGCAGGCCAGGGGGTAGAGGATGGCTACACCTTC
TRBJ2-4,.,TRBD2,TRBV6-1,CASSLIGEGRYF,TGTGCCAGCAGTCTAATAGGGGAGGGCCGGTACTTC
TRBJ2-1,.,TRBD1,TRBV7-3,CASSLTGGTGDHNEQFF,TGTGCCAGCAGCTTAACGGGCGGGACAGGGGACCACAATGAGCAGTTCTTC
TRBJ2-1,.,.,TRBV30,CAWSVGIANYNEQFF,TGTGCCTGGAGTGTGGGAATAGCGAACTACAATGAGCAGTTCTTC
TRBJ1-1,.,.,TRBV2,CASSVVWGDTEAFF,TGTGCCAGCAGTGTGGTCTGGGGAGACACTGAAGCTTTCTTT
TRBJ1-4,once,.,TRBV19,CASSSTDISTNEKLFF,TGTGCCAGTAGTTCGACAGACATCTCAACTAATGAAAAACTGTTTTTT
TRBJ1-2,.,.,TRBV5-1,CASSLDGSGGDGYTF,TGCGCCAGCAGCTTGGACGGCAGCGGAGGGGATGGCTACACCTTC
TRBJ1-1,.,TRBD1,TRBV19,CASSTTGQKNTEAFF,TGTGCCAGTAGTACTACGGGACAGAAGAACACTGAAGCTTTCTTT
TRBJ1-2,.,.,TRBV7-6,CASSLEVGRGGYGYTF,TGTGCCAGCAGCTTAGAGGTTGGCAGGGGAGGGTATGGCTACACCTTC
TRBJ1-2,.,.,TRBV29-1,CSVPRGTGLYGYTF,TGCAGCGTCCCGAGGGGTACAGGGCTCTATGGCTACACCTTC
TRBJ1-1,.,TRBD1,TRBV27,CASSFNRGTEAFF,TGTGCCAGCAGTTTTAACAGGGGCACTGAAGCTTTCTTT
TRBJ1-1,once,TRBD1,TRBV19,CASSHRGPNTEAFF,TGTGCCAGTAGCCACAGGGGACCGAACACTGAAGCTTTCTTT
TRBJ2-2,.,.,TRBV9,CASSGRVNTGELFF,TGTGCCAGCAGCGGGAGGGTGAACACCGGGGAGCTGTTTTTT
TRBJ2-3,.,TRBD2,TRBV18,CASSPLAAGLASDTQYF,TGTGCCAGCTCACCACTGGCCGCAGGACTAGCGTCAGATACGCAGTATTTT